This TCR beta chain was identified in a study of blood T cell repertoires in COVID-19. Per the original methods: For nucleated cells, counts were estimated from reference gene primer amplification. The assay was immunoSEQ multiplex PCR, and TCRdb's table has in-frame clones only and misses some. V and J calls and clone size are those listed in that table; D and trimming were worked out from the DNA. The table lists approximately 140,000 clones, approximately 84% of them singletons, with approximately 18% in the top ten. Trimming cost V 6 bases and J 0 bases, with 8 bases left between them. The CDR3 contains 13 residues. From germline, CDR1 is ENHRY and CDR2 SYGVKD.

This chain uses TRBV10-3 with TRBJ1-1; tentative D call: TRBD1 (5 bases). The sequence was obtained from a woman of 80 years or more with acute or convalescent COVID-19. The source material was peripheral blood. CDR3 loop: CAIRAGLNTEAFF. The CDR3 DNA is TGTGCCATCAGGGCAGGGTTGAACACTGAAGCTTTCTTT.